This TCR beta chain comes out of a study of T cells in Graves' hyperthyroidism and ophthalmopathy. In this sample, this clonotype turned up many times. CDR1 is SGHTA and CDR2 is FQGNSA in the germline V gene. This CDR3 spans 14 amino acids. Trimming pared 2 bases from V and 2 bases from J, leaving 9 bases between. There were TCR beta CDR3 regions amplified from RNA transcripts. During a first-round RT-PCR of the TCR CDR3, the HTBI primer set was used. TCRdb itself ran the multiplex PCR reads through MiXCR, one entry per CDR3 protein. The sample lists fewer than 550,000 distinct CDR3 sequences, 15% to 18% occurring once.

Sequencing was done on a sample of blood. This receptor was identified in a young woman with Graves' hyperthyroidism. The chain couples TRBV7-2 to TRBJ2-5; D perhaps matches TRBD2 (5 bases). CDR3 sequence: CASSLKRQQETQYF. The DNA of the CDR3 is TGTGCCAGCAGCTTAAAGCGGCAACAAGAGACCCAGTACTTC.